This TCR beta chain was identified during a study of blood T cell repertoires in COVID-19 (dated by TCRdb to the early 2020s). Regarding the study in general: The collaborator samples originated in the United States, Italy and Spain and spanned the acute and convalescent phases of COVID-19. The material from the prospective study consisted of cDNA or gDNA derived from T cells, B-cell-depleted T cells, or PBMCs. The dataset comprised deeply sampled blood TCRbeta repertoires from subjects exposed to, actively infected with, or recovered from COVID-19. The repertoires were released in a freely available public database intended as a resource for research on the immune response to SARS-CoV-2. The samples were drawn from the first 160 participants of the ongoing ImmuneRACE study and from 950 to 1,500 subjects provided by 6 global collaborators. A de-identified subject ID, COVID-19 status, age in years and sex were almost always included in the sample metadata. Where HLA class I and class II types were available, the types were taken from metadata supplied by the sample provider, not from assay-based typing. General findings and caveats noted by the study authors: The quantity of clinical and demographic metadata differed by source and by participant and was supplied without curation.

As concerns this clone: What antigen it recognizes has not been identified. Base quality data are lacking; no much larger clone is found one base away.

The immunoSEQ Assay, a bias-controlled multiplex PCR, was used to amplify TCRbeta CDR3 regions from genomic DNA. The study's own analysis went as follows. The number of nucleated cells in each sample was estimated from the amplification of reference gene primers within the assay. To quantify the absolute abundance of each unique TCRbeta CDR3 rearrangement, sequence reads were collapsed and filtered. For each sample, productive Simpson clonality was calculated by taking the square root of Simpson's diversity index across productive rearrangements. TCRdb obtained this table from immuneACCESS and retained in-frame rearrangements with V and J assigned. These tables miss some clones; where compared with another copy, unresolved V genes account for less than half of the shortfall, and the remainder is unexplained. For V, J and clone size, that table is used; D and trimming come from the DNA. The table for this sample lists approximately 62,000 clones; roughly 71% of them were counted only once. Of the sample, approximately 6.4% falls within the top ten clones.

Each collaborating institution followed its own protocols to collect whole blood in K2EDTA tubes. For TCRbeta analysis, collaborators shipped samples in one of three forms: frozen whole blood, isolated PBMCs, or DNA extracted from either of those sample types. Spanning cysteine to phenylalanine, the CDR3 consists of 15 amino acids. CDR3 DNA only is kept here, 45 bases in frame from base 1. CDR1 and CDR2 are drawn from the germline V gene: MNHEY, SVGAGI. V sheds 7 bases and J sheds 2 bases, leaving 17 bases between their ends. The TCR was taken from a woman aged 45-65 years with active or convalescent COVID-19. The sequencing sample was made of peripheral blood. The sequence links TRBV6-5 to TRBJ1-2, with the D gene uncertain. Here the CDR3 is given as CASTRGNSRNYGYTF. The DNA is TGTGCCAGCACGAGAGGGAATAGCAGGAACTATGGCTACACCTTC.